This T cell receptor beta chain was obtained from a study of OX40 agonist ivuxolimab in advanced cancers. In terms of the full investigation: Ivuxolimab was a fully human IgG2 agonistic monoclonal antibody targeting the costimulatory receptor OX40 (CD134). Intravenous ivuxolimab was administered to patients every 2 weeks at six dose levels: 0.01, 0.1, 0.3, 1.5, 3 and 10 mg/kg. Of the 50 to 55 dose-escalation patients, hepatocellular carcinoma was present in approximately 20, melanoma in roughly 15, renal cell carcinoma in 9 and head and neck cancer in 9. In the dose-escalation cohort, approximately 80% of patients were male, and the mean age was roughly 60 years with a range of roughly 23 to 79. Patients were allowed to have had prior anti-PD-1, anti-PD-L1 or anti-CTLA-4 therapy, and approximately 37% of the dose-escalation patients had been treated with checkpoint inhibitors. Partial responses occurred in three dose-escalation patients: two with cutaneous melanoma and one with hepatocellular carcinoma. The purpose of peripheral TCRbeta sequencing was to test whether ivuxolimab changed TCR sequence diversity and led to clonal T-cell expansion. The paper reports the monotherapy dose-escalation portion (N = 52 patients) of the phase I ivuxolimab trial.

For sequencing of the TCRbeta CDR3 region, genomic DNA was extracted from the sorted cells. The immunoSEQ Assay was used to sequence the TCRbeta CDR3 regions. The clones in this table, taken by TCRdb from immuneACCESS, are in-frame only. Not every clone is retained; where verified, under half of the shortfall comes from an unresolved V gene, and the cause of the rest is unknown. Recorded for this sample are approximately 81,000 clones; about 88% of them occurred a single time. 0.8% to 1% of the sample is in the top ten clones. Study-wide findings and limitations: At doses of 0.1 to 3.0 mg/kg, clonal expansion of both CD4+ and CD8+ T cells in blood was seen between baseline and week 6. Low levels of normalized T-cell clonal expansion were also seen in some patients who did not respond. In the 0.1-3.0 mg/kg groups, partial responders had among the lowest normalized peripheral clonal expansion, particularly in CD8+ T cells. After ivuxolimab, CD8+ T cells had more expanded clones than CD4+ T cells on average. The antigen specificity of the peripheral T cells that underwent clonal expansion was not determined.

With respect to this clone: The antigen it binds to is not known. Base qualities are not at hand, and no much larger clone is one base apart.

Patients with a history of autoimmune disease or receiving systemic immunosuppression were excluded from the trial. Peripheral blood for TCR sequencing was collected from all dose cohorts at baseline, on cycle 4 day 1, and on cycle 7 day 1. The samples were drawn from a first-in-human, open-label, multicenter phase I dose-escalation trial of ivuxolimab. Adults with locally advanced or metastatic melanoma, renal cell carcinoma, hepatocellular carcinoma or head and neck squamous cell carcinoma were enrolled in the trial. Before TCR sequencing, CD4+ T cells and CD8+ T cells from peripheral blood were sorted into separate populations. Ends trimmed: V by 5 bases, J by 5 bases; bases unmatched to a gene: 7. Counted from cysteine to phenylalanine, this CDR3 has 15 amino acids. Only the CDR3 region is kept as DNA, spanning 45 bases read in frame from base 1. Reading the germline V gene gives CDR1 LGHNA and CDR2 YSLEER.

Recombination linked TRBV4-3 to TRBJ1-4, and 8 junction bases match TRBD1. The source is an adult with an advanced solid tumor such as melanoma, head and neck, liver or kidney cancer. Sequenced material: CD4+ or CD8+ T cells sorted from blood, taken in a trial of the OX40 agonist ivuxolimab. The nucleotides read TGCGCCAGCAGCAATGCCGGGACAGGCAATGAAAAACTGTTTTTT. Protein translation: CASSNAGTGNEKLFF.